Here is one T cell receptor beta chain with its context. No antigen is known for it. The CDR3 contains 14 residues. Trimming took 4 bases from V and 2 from J, leaving 11 bases between them. From germline, CDR1 is WSHSY and CDR2 SAAADI. These data belong to a study of T cell responses to AZD1222 COVID-19 vaccine. Study-level findings and limits: Only six people who got AZD1222 tested seropositive at baseline. Donors in the cohort were predominantly white British and more often female, and clonal diversity was possibly underestimated. Spike-specific TCR breadth and depth were elevated following two AZD1222 doses.

Clones were sequenced by immunoSEQ multiplex PCR, and TCRdb holds only the in-frame ones, with some missing. The sample includes 140,000 to 150,000 clones, about 93% seen only once; the top ten take less than 3.5%. The source is an adult in good health. The genes are TRBV10-2 and TRBJ1-2; no clear D. The source material was peripheral blood, sampled on day 0 of MenACWY control vaccination. The CDR3 spells CASSVSAGNYGYTF. The CDR3 DNA reads TGCGCCAGCAGTGTGTCGGCGGGAAACTATGGCTACACCTTC.